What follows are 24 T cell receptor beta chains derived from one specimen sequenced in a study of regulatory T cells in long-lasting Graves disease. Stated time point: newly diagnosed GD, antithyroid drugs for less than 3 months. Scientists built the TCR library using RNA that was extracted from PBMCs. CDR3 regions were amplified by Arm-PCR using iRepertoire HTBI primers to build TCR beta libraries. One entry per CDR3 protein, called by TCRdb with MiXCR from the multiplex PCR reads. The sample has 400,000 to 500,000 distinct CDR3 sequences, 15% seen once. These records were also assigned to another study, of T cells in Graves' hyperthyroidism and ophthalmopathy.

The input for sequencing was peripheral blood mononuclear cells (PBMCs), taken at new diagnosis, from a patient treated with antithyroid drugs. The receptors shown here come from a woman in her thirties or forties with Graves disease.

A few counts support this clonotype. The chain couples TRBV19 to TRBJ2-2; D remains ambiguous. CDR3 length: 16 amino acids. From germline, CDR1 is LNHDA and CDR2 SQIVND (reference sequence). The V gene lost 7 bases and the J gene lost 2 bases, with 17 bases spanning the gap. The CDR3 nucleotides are TGTGCCAGTAACAATAGGGCTAGATCCAACACCGGGGAGCTGTTTTTT. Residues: CASNNRARSNTGELFF.

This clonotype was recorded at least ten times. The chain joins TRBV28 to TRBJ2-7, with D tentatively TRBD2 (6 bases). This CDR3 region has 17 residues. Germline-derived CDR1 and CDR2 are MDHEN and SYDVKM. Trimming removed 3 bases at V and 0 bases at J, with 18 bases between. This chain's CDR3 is CASSLSGGKIRSYEQYF. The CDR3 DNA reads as TGTGCCAGCAGTTTGAGTGGCGGGAAGATTCGCTCCTACGAGCAGTACTTC.

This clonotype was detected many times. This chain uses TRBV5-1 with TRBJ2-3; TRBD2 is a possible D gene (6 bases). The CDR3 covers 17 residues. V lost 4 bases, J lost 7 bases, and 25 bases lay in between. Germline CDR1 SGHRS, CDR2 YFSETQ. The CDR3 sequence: CASSAHRRLEEGHTQYF. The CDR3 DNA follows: TGCGCCAGCAGCGCCCACCGCCGACTAGAAGAAGGGCATACGCAGTATTTT.

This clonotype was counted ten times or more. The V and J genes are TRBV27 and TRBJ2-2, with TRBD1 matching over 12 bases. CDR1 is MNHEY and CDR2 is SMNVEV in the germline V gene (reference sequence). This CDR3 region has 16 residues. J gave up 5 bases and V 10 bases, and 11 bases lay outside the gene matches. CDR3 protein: CATSHPGQGATGELFF. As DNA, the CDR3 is TGTGCCACCTCCCATCCGGGACAGGGGGCAACCGGGGAGCTGTTTTTT.

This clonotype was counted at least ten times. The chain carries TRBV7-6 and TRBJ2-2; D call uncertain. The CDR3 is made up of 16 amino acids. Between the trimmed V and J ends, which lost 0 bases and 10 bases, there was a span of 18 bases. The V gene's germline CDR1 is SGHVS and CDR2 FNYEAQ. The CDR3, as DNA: TGTGCCAGCAGCTTAGCCGGAGTTAGCAGCGTAGCGGAGCTGTTTTTT. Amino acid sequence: CASSLAGVSSVAELFF.

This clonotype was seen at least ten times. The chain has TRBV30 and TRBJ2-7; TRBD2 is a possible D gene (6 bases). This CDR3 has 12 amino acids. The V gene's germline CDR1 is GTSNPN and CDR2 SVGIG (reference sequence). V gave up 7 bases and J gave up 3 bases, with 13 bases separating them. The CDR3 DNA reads TGTGCCTACCTGGGACTGAACTACGAGCAGTACTTC. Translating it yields CAYLGLNYEQYF.

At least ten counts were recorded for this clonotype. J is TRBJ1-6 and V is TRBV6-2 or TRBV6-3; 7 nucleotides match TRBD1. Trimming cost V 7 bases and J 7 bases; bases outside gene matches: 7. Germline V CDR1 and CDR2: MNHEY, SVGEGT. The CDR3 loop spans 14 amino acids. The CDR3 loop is CASTPDRINSPLHF. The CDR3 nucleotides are TGTGCCAGCACGCCGGACAGGATAAATTCACCCCTCCACTTT.

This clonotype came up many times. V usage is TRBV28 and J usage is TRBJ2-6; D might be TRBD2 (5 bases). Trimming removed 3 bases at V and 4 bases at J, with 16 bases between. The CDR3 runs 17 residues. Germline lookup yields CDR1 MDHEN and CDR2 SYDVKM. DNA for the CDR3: TGTGCCAGCAGTTTCCCCACCCGGGGTCAAGGGGCCAACGTCCTGACTTTC. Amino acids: CASSFPTRGQGANVLTF. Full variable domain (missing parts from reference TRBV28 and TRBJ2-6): DVKVTQSSRYLVKRTGEKVFLECVQDMDHENMFWYRQDPGLGLRLIYFSYDVKMKEKGDIPEGYSVSREKKERFSLILESASTNQTSMYLCASSFPTRGQGANVLTFGAGSRLTVL.

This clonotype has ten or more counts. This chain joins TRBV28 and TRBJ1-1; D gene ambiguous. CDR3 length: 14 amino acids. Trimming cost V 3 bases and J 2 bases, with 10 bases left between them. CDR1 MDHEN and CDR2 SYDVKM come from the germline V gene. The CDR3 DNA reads TGTGCCAGCAGTTTCGCTCAGCTAAACACTGAAGCTTTCTTT. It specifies CASSFAQLNTEAFF.

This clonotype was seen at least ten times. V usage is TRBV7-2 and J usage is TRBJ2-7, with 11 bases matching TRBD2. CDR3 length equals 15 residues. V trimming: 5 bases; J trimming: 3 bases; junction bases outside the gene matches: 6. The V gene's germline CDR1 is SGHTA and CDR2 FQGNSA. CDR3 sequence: CASSPSLAGDYEQYF. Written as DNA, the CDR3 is TGTGCCAGCAGCCCGTCACTAGCGGGGGACTACGAGCAGTACTTC.

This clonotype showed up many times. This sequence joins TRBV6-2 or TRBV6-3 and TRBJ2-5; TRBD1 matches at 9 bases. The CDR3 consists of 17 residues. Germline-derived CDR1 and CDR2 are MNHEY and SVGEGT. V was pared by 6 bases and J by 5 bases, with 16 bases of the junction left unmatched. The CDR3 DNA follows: TGTGCCAGCAGGCTCCCCCAACAGGGGGCTGTGGGGGAGACCCAGTACTTC. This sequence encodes CASRLPQQGAVGETQYF.

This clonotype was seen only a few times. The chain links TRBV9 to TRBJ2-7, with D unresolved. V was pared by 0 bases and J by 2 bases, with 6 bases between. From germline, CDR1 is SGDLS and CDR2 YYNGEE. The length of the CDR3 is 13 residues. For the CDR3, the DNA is TGTGCCAGCAGCGTAGACGGAACCTACGAGCAGTACTTC. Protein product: CASSVDGTYEQYF.

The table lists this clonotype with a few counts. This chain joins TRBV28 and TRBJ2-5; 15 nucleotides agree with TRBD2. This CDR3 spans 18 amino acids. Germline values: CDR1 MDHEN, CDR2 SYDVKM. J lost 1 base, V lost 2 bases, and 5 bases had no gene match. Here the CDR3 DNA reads TGTGCCAGCAGTTTAATTTGGACTAGCGGGAGGGCCCAAGAGACCCAGTACTTC. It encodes CASSLIWTSGRAQETQYF.

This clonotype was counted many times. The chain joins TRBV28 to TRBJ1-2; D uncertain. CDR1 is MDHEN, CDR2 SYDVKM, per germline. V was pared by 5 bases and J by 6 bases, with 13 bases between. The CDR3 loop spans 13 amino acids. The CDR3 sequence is CASSRTWRDGYTF. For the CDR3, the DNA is TGTGCCAGCAGTCGGACCTGGAGGGATGGCTACACCTTC.

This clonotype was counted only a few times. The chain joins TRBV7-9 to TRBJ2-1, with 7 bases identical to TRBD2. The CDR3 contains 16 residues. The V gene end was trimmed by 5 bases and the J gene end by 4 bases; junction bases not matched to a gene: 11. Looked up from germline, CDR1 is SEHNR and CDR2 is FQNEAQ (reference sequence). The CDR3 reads CASSREAGLRYNEQFF. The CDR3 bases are TGTGCCAGCAGCCGAGAAGCGGGACTAAGATACAATGAGCAGTTCTTC.

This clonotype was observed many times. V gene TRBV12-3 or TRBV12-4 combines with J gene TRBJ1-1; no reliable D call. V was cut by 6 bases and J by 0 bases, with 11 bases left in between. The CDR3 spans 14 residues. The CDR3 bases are TGTGCCAGCAGCCCCACAGAGTTGAACACTGAAGCTTTCTTT. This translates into CASSPTELNTEAFF.

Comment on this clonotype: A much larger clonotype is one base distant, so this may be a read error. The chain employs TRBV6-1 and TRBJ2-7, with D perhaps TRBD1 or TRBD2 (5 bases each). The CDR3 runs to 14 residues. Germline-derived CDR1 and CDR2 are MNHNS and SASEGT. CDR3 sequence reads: CASSPTGASYKQYF. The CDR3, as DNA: TGTGCCAGCAGTCCGACCGGGGCGTCCTACAAGCAGTACTTC.

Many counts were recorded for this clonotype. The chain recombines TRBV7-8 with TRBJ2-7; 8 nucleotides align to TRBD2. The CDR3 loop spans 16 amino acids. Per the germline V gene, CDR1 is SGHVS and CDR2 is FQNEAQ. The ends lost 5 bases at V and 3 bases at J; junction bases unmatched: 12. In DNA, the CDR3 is TGTGCCAGCAGCAAAAACTCGGGACTAGGTGGCTACGAGCAGTACTTC. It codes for CASSKNSGLGGYEQYF.

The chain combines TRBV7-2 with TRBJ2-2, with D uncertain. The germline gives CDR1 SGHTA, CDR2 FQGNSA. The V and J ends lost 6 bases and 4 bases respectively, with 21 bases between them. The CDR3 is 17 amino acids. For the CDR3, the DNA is TGTGCCAGCAGTCTTACCACCCGTCTTAGTGGCACCGGGGAGCTGTTTTTT. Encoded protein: CASSLTTRLSGTGELFF.

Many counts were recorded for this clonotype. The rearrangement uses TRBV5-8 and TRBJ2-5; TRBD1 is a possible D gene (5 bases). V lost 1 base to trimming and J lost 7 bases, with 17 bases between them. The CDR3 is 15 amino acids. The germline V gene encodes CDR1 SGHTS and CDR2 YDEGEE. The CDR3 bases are TGTGCCAGCAGCTTGTTGTGGGGCTCAACGGGGACCCAGTACTTC. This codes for CASSLLWGSTGTQYF.

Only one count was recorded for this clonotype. CDR3 coding DNA: TGTGCCAGCAGCGGGGACAGGGGGCATGCCGGGGAGCTGTTTTTT. As protein: CASSGDRGHAGELFF. The chain links TRBV5-5 to TRBJ2-2; 12 bases line up with TRBD1. CDR3 length equals 15 residues. V was clipped by 4 bases and J by 6 bases; unmatched bases: 4. CDR1 is SGHKS and CDR2 is YYEKEE in the germline V gene (reference sequence).

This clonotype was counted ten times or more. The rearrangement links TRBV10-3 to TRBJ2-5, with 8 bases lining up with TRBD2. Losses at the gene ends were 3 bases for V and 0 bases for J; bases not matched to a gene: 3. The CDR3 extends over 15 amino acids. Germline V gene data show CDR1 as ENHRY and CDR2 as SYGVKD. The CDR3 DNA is TGTGCCATCAGTGAAGGACTAGCCCACCAAGAGACCCAGTACTTC. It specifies CAISEGLAHQETQYF.

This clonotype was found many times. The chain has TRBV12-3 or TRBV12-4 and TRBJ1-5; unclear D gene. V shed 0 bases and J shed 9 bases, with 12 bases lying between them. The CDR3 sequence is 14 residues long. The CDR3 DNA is TGTGCCAGCAGTTTAGCAACTGTCGAGGGGCCCCAGCATTTT. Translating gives CASSLATVEGPQHF.

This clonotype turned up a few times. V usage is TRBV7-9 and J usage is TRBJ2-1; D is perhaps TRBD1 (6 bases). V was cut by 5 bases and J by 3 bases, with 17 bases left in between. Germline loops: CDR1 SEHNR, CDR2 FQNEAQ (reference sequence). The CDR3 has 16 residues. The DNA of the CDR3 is TGTGCCAGCAGCACGACGACAGGCCGCTTCTACAATGAGCAGTTCTTC. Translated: CASSTTTGRFYNEQFF.